Sequencing of this T cell receptor (beta chain) was carried out in a study of cytomegalovirus exposure and HLA in healthy donors. Notes on the study in general: A later analysis showed TCR association rates differing by HLA locus, peaking at DRB1 and lowest at HLA-C. Researchers counted around 180 TCR beta chains as cytomegalovirus-associated. The study found most TCR sequences rare, yet found some public TCRs in many donors.

CDR1 and CDR2 (germline): MGHDK, SYGVNS. V was pared by 3 bases and J by 4 bases, with 4 bases of the junction left unmatched. This CDR3 has 15 amino acids. A note on this clone: Its antigen remains unknown.

The primer mix had 60 Vbeta and 13 Jbeta primers. The assay was immunoSEQ multiplex PCR, and TCRdb's table has in-frame clones only and misses some. The sample records 120,000 to 150,000 clones, roughly 80% being singletons. The chain has TRBV25-1 and TRBJ1-2, with 11 bases that match TRBD1. The source material was PBMCs. This receptor was taken from a woman aged 30 to 39 in good health and CMV-seronegative. The CDR3 DNA reads as TGTGCCAGCAGTGACCCCGGGACAGGGGGCTATGGCTACACCTTC. It yields the protein CASSDPGTGGYGYTF.